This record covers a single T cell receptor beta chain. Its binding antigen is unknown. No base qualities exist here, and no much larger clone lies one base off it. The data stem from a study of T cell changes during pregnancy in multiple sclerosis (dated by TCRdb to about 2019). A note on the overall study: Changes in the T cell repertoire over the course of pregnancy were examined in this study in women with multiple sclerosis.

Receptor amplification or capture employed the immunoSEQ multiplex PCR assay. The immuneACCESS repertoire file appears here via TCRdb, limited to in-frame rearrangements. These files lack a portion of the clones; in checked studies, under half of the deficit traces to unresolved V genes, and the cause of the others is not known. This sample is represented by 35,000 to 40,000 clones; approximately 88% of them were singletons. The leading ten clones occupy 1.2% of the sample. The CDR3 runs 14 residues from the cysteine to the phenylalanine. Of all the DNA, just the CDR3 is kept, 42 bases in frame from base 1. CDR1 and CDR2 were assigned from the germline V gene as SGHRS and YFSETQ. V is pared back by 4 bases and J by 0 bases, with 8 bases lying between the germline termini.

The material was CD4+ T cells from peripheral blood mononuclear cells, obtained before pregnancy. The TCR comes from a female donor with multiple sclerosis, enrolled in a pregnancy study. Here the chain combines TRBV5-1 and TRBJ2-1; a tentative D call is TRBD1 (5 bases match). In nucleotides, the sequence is TGCGCCAGCAGCCCGACAGTCTCCTACAATGAGCAGTTCTTC. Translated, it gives CASSPTVSYNEQFF.